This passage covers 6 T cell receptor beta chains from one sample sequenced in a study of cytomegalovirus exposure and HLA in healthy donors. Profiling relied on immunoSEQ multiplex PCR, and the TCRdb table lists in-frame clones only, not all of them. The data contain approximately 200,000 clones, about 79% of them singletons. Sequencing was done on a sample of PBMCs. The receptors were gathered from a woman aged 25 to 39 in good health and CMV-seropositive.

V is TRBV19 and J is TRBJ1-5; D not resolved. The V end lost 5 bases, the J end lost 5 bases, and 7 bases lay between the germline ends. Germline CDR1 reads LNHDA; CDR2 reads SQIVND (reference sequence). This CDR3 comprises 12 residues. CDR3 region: CASSALDQPQHF. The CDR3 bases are TGTGCCAGTAGTGCCCTAGATCAGCCCCAGCATTTT.

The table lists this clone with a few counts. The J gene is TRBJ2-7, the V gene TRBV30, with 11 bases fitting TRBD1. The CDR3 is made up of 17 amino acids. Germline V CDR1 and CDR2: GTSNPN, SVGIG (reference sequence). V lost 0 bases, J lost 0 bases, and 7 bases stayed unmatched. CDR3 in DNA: TGTGCCTGGAGTGTACTTCCCGGGACAGGGGGCTCCTACGAGCAGTACTTC. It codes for CAWSVLPGTGGSYEQYF. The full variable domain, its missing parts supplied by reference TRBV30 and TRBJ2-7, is SQTIHQWPATLVQPVGSPLSLECTVEGTSNPNLYWYRQAAGRGLQLLFYSVGIGQISSEVPQNLSASRPQDRQFILSSKKLLLSDSGFYLCAWSVLPGTGGSYEQYFGPGTRLTVT.

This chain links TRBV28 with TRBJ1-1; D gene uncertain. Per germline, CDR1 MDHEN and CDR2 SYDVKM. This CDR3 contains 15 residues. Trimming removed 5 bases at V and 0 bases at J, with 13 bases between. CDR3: CASSPMGGLNTEAFF. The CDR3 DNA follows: TGTGCCAGCAGTCCGATGGGAGGCCTGAACACTGAAGCTTTCTTT.

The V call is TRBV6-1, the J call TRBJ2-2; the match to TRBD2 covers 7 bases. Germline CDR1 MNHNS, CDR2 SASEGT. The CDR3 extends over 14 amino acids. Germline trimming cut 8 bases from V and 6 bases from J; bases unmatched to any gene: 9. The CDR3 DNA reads TGTGCCAGCGGCCGGGAGGAATTGTCCGGGGAGCTGTTTTTT. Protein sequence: CASGREELSGELFF.

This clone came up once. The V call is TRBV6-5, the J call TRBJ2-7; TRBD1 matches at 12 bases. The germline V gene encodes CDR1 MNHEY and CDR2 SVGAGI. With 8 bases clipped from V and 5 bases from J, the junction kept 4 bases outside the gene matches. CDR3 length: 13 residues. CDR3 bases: TGTGCCAGCCGGGACAGGGGGCTGGACGAGCAGTACTTC. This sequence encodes CASRDRGLDEQYF.

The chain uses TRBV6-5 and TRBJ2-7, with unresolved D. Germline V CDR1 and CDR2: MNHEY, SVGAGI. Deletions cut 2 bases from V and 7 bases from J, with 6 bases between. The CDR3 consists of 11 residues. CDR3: CASSYLREQYF. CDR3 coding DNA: TGTGCCAGCAGTTACCTTCGGGAGCAGTACTTC.